This is a list of T cell receptor beta chains from one sample in a study of T cells expressing NK-cell markers. TCRdb reworked the 5' RACE reads into one entry per CDR3 protein, no DNA. This listing includes 400,000 to 500,000 distinct CDR3 sequences. Sample: blood T cells: a sorted CD56 or NKG2C T cell subset, CD4+ or CD8+ T cells, or bulk PBMC T cells (not recorded which). The receptors here all came from a woman aged 18-69 years in good health. The CDR3 runs from the conserved cysteine through the conserved F or W. The order of the fields is J gene, V gene, CDR3 protein.

TRBJ1-6	TRBV7-3	CASSKRQGESPLHF
TRBJ2-2	TRBV14	CASSLMEEGRIAGARTGELFF
TRBJ1-2	TRBV5-1	CASSLDGGPGGYTF
TRBJ2-6	TRBV7-9	CASSSDRAHSGANVLTF
TRBJ2-2	TRBV29-1	CSVEAQGGTGELFF
TRBJ2-2	TRBV4-2	CASSPGGASGISTAELFF
TRBJ1-5	TRBV4-1	CASSQDGGRVSNQPQHF
TRBJ2-2	TRBV7-3	CASSPTDWNTGELFF
TRBJ2-3	TRBV19	CASSIPGQRLFWQYF
TRBJ2-1	TRBV20-1	CSAGSGGFYNEQFF
TRBJ1-5	TRBV30	CAWSVGEYQPQHF